This section outlines one TCR beta chain sequence together with its context. Use of 60 Vbeta and 13 Jbeta primers characterized the PCR. Clones were read by immunoSEQ multiplex PCR, and TCRdb kept only the in-frame ones, dropping some. The sample lists some 150,000 clones; 76% were seen once. The record originates from a study of cytomegalovirus exposure and HLA in healthy donors. The CDR3 has 14 amino acids. Germline values: CDR1 SGHRS, CDR2 YFSETQ. V was trimmed by 7 bases and J by 4 bases, leaving 17 bases between them. This sequence was found in a man younger than 30 in good health and CMV-seronegative. The specimen was PBMCs. This chain joins TRBV5-1 and TRBJ1-2; a possible D gene is TRBD1 (6 bases). The CDR3 DNA is TGCGCCAGCCCTGCGGGGGGCACCCCCTATGGCTACACCTTC. Protein product: CASPAGGTPYGYTF. The whole variable domain, filled in from reference TRBV5-1 and TRBJ1-2, reads KAGVTQTPRYLIKTRGQQVTLSCSPISGHRSVSWYQQTPGQGLQFLFEYFSETQRNKGNFPGRFSGRQFSNSRSEMNVSTLELGDSALYLCASPAGGTPYGYTFGSGTRLTVV.